This T cell receptor (beta chain) was found in a study of blood T cell repertoires in COVID-19. At the level of the study: Sources were T cells, B-cell-depleted T cells, or PBMCs; the material itself was cDNA or gDNA.

Original data processing: Scientists estimated how many nucleated cells there were by amplifying reference gene primers. This table comes from immunoSEQ multiplex PCR, and its TCRdb copy is limited to in-frame clones, with some not included. The V and J calls and clone size come from that table; D and trimming were worked out from the DNA. The table shows 250,000 to 350,000 clones, with about 89% occurring only once. Germline lookup yields CDR1 LNHDA and CDR2 SQIVND (reference sequence). The CDR3 is 15 amino acids. J was trimmed by 2 bases and V by 4 bases; bases with no gene match: 2. Seattle cases were enrolled at active infection and followed longitudinally.

Sequencing used peripheral blood. The rearrangement uses TRBV19 and TRBJ2-5; TRBD2 agrees at 12 bases. This clonotype was sampled from a woman in her twenties or thirties with COVID-19, enrolled during active disease. The CDR3 coding sequence is TGTGCCAGTAGTAGCCTAGCGGGAGGGCAAGAGACCCAGTACTTC. Encoded protein: CASSSLAGGQETQYF.